The entry below describes one TCR beta chain. This entry comes from a study of blood T cell repertoires in COVID-19. At the level of the study: Sources were T cells, B-cell-depleted T cells, or PBMCs; the material itself was cDNA or gDNA.

In the authors' methods: Using reference gene primer amplification, nucleated cell counts were estimated. Data came from immunoSEQ multiplex PCR; TCRdb stores just in-frame clones and leaves some out. That table furnishes V, J and clone size, whereas the DNA furnished D and trimming. The sample yields about 150,000 clones, around 90% seen once. The germline gives CDR1 DFQATT, CDR2 SNEGSKA (reference sequence). This CDR3 has 16 residues. V lost 3 bases and J lost 6, with 23 bases in between. The J gene is TRBJ2-5, the V gene TRBV20-1; no clear D. The TCR comes from a woman aged 55-69 years with active or convalescent COVID-19. The sample was peripheral blood. CDR3 in amino acids: CSASSPIAPRVQTQYF. The CDR3 region has the DNA TGCAGTGCTAGTAGTCCAATAGCTCCTCGAGTGCAGACCCAGTACTTC.